This TCR beta chain was found in a study of siplizumab effects on memory and regulatory T cells. Study-level findings and limits: Relative to controls at 26.9%, mappable alloreactive CD4+ clones exhibited a mean Treg-derived proportion of roughly 69% with siplizumab.

Kept together in coculture, the mixed lymphocyte reaction cells spent around six days at 37°C. Responder PBMCs were labelled with CFSE and stimulator PBMCs with Violet Dye, mixed 1:1. The germline V gene has CDR1 MNHEY and CDR2 SVGAGI. The CDR3 has 13 residues. V was clipped by 6 bases and J by 3 bases, with 12 bases between them. In its sample, this clone was seen once. Antigen unknown. Clones were read by immunoSEQ multiplex PCR, and TCRdb kept only the in-frame ones, dropping some. The sample includes under 20,000 clones, 46% seen only once; the top ten take 4% to 6%. V and J are TRBV6-5 and TRBJ2-7; D perhaps matches TRBD1 (6 bases). The material sequenced was CFSE-low (dividing) CD4+ T cells sorted from an allogeneic mixed lymphocyte reaction. This TCR came from a human donor in good health; the cells came from an allogeneic mixed lymphocyte reaction. This chain's CDR3 is CASSRQEVYEQYF. The CDR3 nucleotides read TGTGCCAGCAGCCGACAGGAGGTCTACGAGCAGTACTTC.